This entry lists 22 T cell receptor beta chains sequenced from one sample in a study of control samples from healthy donors and cancer patients. Sequenced by immunoSEQ multiplex PCR; TCRdb stores in-frame clones only, minus some. The repertoire has roughly 80,000 clones, approximately 91% of them found once; the top ten carry under 7.5%. Sequences were obtained from blood. The receptors derive from a woman between 45 and 65 years old in good health.

This chain joins TRBV28 and TRBJ1-4; D gene uncertain. Germline V gene lookup returns CDR1 MDHEN and CDR2 SYDVKM. The CDR3 has 16 amino acids. The V end lost 2 bases, the J end lost 0 bases, and 10 bases lay between the germline ends. Here the CDR3 DNA reads TGTGCCAGCAGTTTACCCTTAGGTCCAACTAATGAAAAACTGTTTTTT. As protein: CASSLPLGPTNEKLFF.

The V call is TRBV27, the J call TRBJ2-7; D is possibly TRBD1 (5 bases). The germline CDR1 and CDR2 sequences are MNHEY and SMNVEV (reference sequence). Trimming stripped 8 bases from V and 0 bases from J, with 11 bases between. This CDR3 region has 13 residues. CDR3 sequence reads: CASGGHLSYEQYF. CDR3 bases: TGTGCCAGCGGTGGACACCTCTCCTACGAGCAGTACTTC.

The rearrangement links TRBV11-2 to TRBJ2-7; D could derive from TRBD1 or TRBD2 (5 bases each). CDR1 and CDR2 from the germline V gene are SGHAT and FQNNGV. The CDR3 is 14 residues long. The V and J ends lost 0 bases and 4 bases respectively, with 10 bases between them. CDR3 nucleotides: TGTGCCAGCAGCTTAGAACGGGGACCGTACGAGCAGTACTTC. Amino acids: CASSLERGPYEQYF. The full variable domain, with the rest looked up from reference TRBV11-2 and TRBJ2-7, is EAGVAQSPRYKIIEKRQSVAFWCNPISGHATLYWYQQILGQGPKLLIQFQNNGVVDDSQLPKDRFSAERLKGVDSTLKIQPAKLEDSAVYLCASSLERGPYEQYFGPGTRLTVT.

The rearrangement joins TRBV5-1 to TRBJ2-7, with D possibly being TRBD1 (6 bases). Germline V gene sequence: CDR1 SGHRS, CDR2 YFSETQ. CDR3 length: 15 amino acids. V was pared by 1 base and J by 2 bases, with 13 bases between. In DNA, the CDR3 is TGCGCCAGCAGCTTGCTCGGCCAGGGGCCCTACGAGCAGTACTTC. Translating it yields CASSLLGQGPYEQYF.

The V and J genes are TRBV6-5 and TRBJ1-1, with a possible D match to TRBD1 (6 bases). The CDR3 length is 14 residues. Deletions cut 6 bases from V and 6 bases from J, with 17 bases between. Germline V gives CDR1 MNHEY, CDR2 SVGAGI. CDR3 bases: TGTGCCAGCAGGACTGTCCAGGGGCTCGCTGAAGCTTTCTTT. Translation: CASRTVQGLAEAFF.

The gene calls are TRBV7-6 and TRBJ2-5; TRBD2 matches at 9 bases. Germline values: CDR1 SGHVS, CDR2 FNYEAQ. The CDR3 runs 16 residues. J gave up 0 bases and V 3 bases, and 5 bases lay outside the gene matches. DNA for the CDR3: TGTGCCAGCAGCTTGGGCGGGGGGGAGTACCAAGAGACCCAGTACTTC. Protein: CASSLGGGEYQETQYF.

The V gene is TRBV3-1 (or the pseudogene TRBV3-2), the J gene TRBJ2-2, with a possible D match to TRBD2 (5 bases). CDR1 is LGHDT and CDR2 is YNNKEL in the germline V gene (reference sequence). V was trimmed by 6 bases and J by 1 base, leaving 15 bases between them. This CDR3 has 16 residues. Here the CDR3 reads CASSPTRNWNTGELFF. The CDR3 bases are TGTGCCAGCAGTCCTACTAGGAACTGGAACACCGGGGAGCTGTTTTTT.

This chain connects TRBV5-4 to TRBJ1-1; unclear D gene. The CDR3 is 13 amino acids. Germline-derived CDR1 and CDR2 are SGHNT and YYREEE (reference sequence). V lost 2 bases to trimming and J lost 0 bases, with 5 bases between them. DNA for the CDR3: TGTGCCAGCAGCTTACAGATGAACACTGAAGCTTTCTTT. The encoded protein is CASSLQMNTEAFF.

The gene calls are TRBV4-2 and TRBJ1-5; D is unclear. Germline CDR1 LGHNA, CDR2 YNFKEQ. V lost 0 bases and J lost 3, with 12 bases in between. CDR3 size: 16 residues. This CDR3 reads CASSQDRAADNQPQHF. The CDR3 coding sequence is TGTGCCAGCAGCCAAGATAGGGCGGCAGACAATCAGCCCCAGCATTTT.

The V and J genes are TRBV3-1 (or the pseudogene TRBV3-2) and TRBJ2-7; D is possibly TRBD1 (6 bases). CDR3 size: 15 residues. From germline, CDR1 is LGHDT and CDR2 YNNKEL (reference sequence). V shed 1 base and J shed 0 bases, with 10 bases lying between them. The CDR3 DNA reads as TGTGCCAGCAGCCAAGCACAGGGAAGCTCCTACGAGCAGTACTTC. Translated, it gives CASSQAQGSSYEQYF.

This chain links TRBV2 with TRBJ1-6; 9 nucleotides match TRBD1. Germline values: CDR1 SNHLY, CDR2 FYNNEI. This CDR3 comprises 15 residues. The V and J ends lost 6 bases and 6 bases, in that order; junction bases with no gene match: 6. Here the CDR3 reads CASRKDRGGNSPLHF. The CDR3 DNA follows: TGTGCCAGCAGGAAGGACAGGGGAGGTAATTCACCCCTCCACTTT.

The chain employs TRBV7-9 and TRBJ2-2, with a tentative D call TRBD2 (6 bases). The CDR3 extends over 13 amino acids. Germline lookup yields CDR1 SEHNR and CDR2 FQNEAQ (reference sequence). Trimming removed 4 bases from V and 6 bases from J, with 9 bases in between. In DNA, the CDR3 is TGTGCCAGCAGCTCCCGCGGGGCCGGGGAGCTGTTTTTT. It codes for CASSSRGAGELFF.

The CDR3 DNA reads as TGCGCCAGCAGCCAAGAGTCCGGGCAGGGACAAGAGACCCAGTACTTC. It specifies CASSQESGQGQETQYF. V is TRBV4-1 and J is TRBJ2-5; D is possibly TRBD1 (5 bases). The CDR3 spans 16 residues. V shed 0 bases and J shed 2 bases, with 13 bases lying between them. Germline CDR1 is MGHRA and CDR2 is YSYEKL.

In this sample, this clone turned up once. The rearrangement joins TRBV2 to TRBJ1-1; D unclear. The CDR3 spans 13 residues. The germline CDR1 and CDR2 sequences are SNHLY and FYNNEI. V dropped 3 bases and J dropped 11 bases, with 16 bases sitting between them. The CDR3 coding sequence is TGTGCCAGCAGTGACGGACGGGCGGTTGCGGCTTTCTTT. Protein sequence: CASSDGRAVAAFF.

V usage is TRBV6-5 and J usage is TRBJ2-7; 9 bases are a match to TRBD2. V lost 8 bases to trimming and J lost 6 bases; unmatched junction nucleotides: 14. The CDR3 length is 15 residues. Germline CDR1 MNHEY, CDR2 SVGAGI. This chain's CDR3 is CASHTRIAGDSEQYF. DNA for the CDR3: TGTGCCAGCCACACTAGAATAGCGGGGGATAGCGAGCAGTACTTC.

J is TRBJ1-1 and V is TRBV6-5; D remains ambiguous. CDR1 MNHEY and CDR2 SVGAGI come from the germline V gene. The CDR3 consists of 15 residues. V was shortened by 7 bases and J by 4 bases, with 19 bases between the two germline ends. CDR3 residues: CASTKDPVGSTEAFF. In DNA form, the CDR3 reads TGTGCCAGCACAAAGGATCCAGTGGGGAGCACTGAAGCTTTCTTT.

The rearrangement joins TRBV10-3 to TRBJ1-6; no reliable D call. Trimming took off 0 bases at V and 11 bases at J, with 11 bases between the two ends. This CDR3 has 14 residues. CDR1 is ENHRY, CDR2 SYGVKD, per germline. CDR3 residues: CAISESASRAPLHF. DNA of the CDR3: TGTGCCATCAGTGAGTCTGCCTCGAGGGCACCCCTCCACTTT.

The chain couples TRBV5-6 to TRBJ1-6; D unresolved. Deletions cut 2 bases from V and 6 bases from J, with 15 bases between. Germline CDR1 is SGHDT and CDR2 is YYEEEE. The CDR3 has 16 amino acids. In DNA, the CDR3 is TGTGCCAGCAGCTTTTGGTTGGCTTCTACTAATTCACCCCTCCACTTT. Encoded protein: CASSFWLASTNSPLHF.

The rearrangement joins TRBV20-1 to TRBJ1-5, with a tentative D call TRBD1 (5 bases). Germline CDR1 is DFQATT and CDR2 is SNEGSKA (reference sequence). This CDR3 has 13 residues. Trimming removed 3 bases at V and 8 bases at J, with 14 bases between. The CDR3 coding sequence is TGCAGTGCTAGTGACGGGGCTGGTAAGCCCCAGCATTTT. Amino acid sequence: CSASDGAGKPQHF.

This CDR3 reads CASSPTPDRAYGYTF. The DNA of the CDR3 is TGTGCCAGCAGCCCCACCCCGGACAGGGCATATGGCTACACCTTC. The chain joins TRBV9 to TRBJ1-2; 8 nucleotides agree with TRBD1. The CDR3 covers 15 residues. The V gene end was trimmed by 4 bases and the J gene end by 5 bases; junction bases not matched to a gene: 10. Per the germline V gene, CDR1 is SGDLS and CDR2 is YYNGEE.

CDR3 nucleotides: TGTGCCAGCAGCCGCTCCGGATATGGCTACACCTTC. It yields the protein CASSRSGYGYTF. This sequence joins TRBV14 and TRBJ1-2, with D hard to call. The V gene's germline CDR1 is SGHDN and CDR2 FVKESK. The CDR3 extends over 12 amino acids. The V and J ends lost 4 bases and 5 bases respectively, with 8 bases between them.

The genes are TRBV14 and TRBJ1-1; D is undetermined. Germline loops: CDR1 SGHDN, CDR2 FVKESK. The V end lost 5 bases, the J end lost 0 bases, and 10 bases lay between the germline ends. This CDR3 is built from 14 residues. DNA of the CDR3: TGTGCCAGCAGCATCCGGGGAATGAACACTGAAGCTTTCTTT. Translated, it gives CASSIRGMNTEAFF.